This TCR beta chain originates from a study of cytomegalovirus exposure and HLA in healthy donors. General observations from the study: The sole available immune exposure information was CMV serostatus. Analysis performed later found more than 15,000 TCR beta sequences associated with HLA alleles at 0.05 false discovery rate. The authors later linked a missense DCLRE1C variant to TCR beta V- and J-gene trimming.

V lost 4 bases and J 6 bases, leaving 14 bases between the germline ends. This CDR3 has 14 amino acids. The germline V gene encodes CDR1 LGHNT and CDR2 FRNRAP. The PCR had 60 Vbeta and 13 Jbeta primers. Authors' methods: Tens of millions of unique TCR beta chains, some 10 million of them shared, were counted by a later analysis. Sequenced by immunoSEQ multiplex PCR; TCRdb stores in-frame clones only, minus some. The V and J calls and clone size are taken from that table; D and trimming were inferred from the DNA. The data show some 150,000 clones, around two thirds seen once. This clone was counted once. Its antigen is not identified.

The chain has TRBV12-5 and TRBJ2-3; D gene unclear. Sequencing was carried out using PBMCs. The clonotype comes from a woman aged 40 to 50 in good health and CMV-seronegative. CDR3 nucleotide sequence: TGTGCTAGTGGTTATGGTCTTGAACTGGATACGCAGTATTTT. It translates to CASGYGLELDTQYF.